The 26 T cell receptor beta chains below all came from one sample that was sequenced in a study of cytomegalovirus exposure and HLA in healthy donors (TCRdb year 2017). Libraries were prepared through the immunoSEQ multiplex PCR assay. The multiplex PCR relied on a mix of 60 forward primers for TCR Vbeta segments and 13 reverse primers for TCR Jbeta segments. TCRdb took over this immuneACCESS table, retaining in-frame rearrangements with V and J assigned. Such tables are incomplete; in checked studies, under half of the missing clones stem from an unresolved V gene, and the remainder is unexplained. Recorded for this sample are about 190,000 clones; 87% of them occurred a single time. The ten largest make up 1% to 1.5% of the sample. The sequenced sample consisted of PBMCs. The receptors were sampled from a man aged 25-40 years in good health and CMV-seronegative.

This sequence joins TRBV25-1 and TRBJ1-1; the match to TRBD1 covers 11 bases. V dropped 6 bases and J dropped 6; count of bases not matched to a gene: 12. From germline, CDR1 is MGHDK and CDR2 SYGVNS. The length of the CDR3 is 16 residues. CDR3 in amino acids: CASRTLGTGGVSEAFF. The CDR3, as DNA: TGTGCCAGCAGGACTCTCGGGACAGGGGGGGTATCTGAAGCTTTCTTT.

This chain joins TRBV4-1 and TRBJ2-5; 9 nucleotides agree with TRBD1. CDR1 is MGHRA, CDR2 YSYEKL, per germline. The CDR3 is 16 amino acids. Trimming took 3 bases from V and 2 from J; bases not matched to a gene: 7. The CDR3 loop reads CASSQGTGRSQETQYF. The CDR3, as DNA: TGCGCCAGCAGCCAGGGGACAGGGAGATCACAAGAGACCCAGTACTTC.

The chain couples TRBV2 to TRBJ1-1; weak D call: TRBD1 (5 bases). This CDR3 is 14 amino acids long. The germline V and J ends were trimmed by 4 bases and 1 base, with 10 bases remaining between them. CDR1 is SNHLY, CDR2 FYNNEI, per germline. CDR3 in amino acids: CASSALGGNTEAFF. As DNA, the CDR3 is TGTGCCAGCAGTGCGTTGGGGGGGAACACTGAAGCTTTCTTT.

The chain uses TRBV5-4 and TRBJ2-3, with D possibly matching TRBD2 (7 bases). Trimming removed 4 bases from V and 5 bases from J, with 17 bases in between. From germline, CDR1 is SGHNT and CDR2 YYREEE (reference sequence). This CDR3 region has 15 residues. CDR3 amino acids: CASSREGGEEDTQYF. The CDR3 DNA follows: TGTGCCAGCAGCCGAGAAGGGGGGGAAGAAGATACGCAGTATTTT.

This clone turned up a few times. The V gene is TRBV5-1, the J gene TRBJ2-1; 11 bases agree with TRBD2. V shed 4 bases and J 7 bases; nucleotides not matched to a gene: 7. This CDR3 spans 15 amino acids. Germline V CDR1 and CDR2: SGHRS, YFSETQ. The CDR3 loop reads CASSDTSGRTNEQFF. The CDR3 DNA reads TGCGCCAGCAGCGACACTAGCGGGAGAACGAATGAGCAGTTCTTC.

V gene TRBV7-2 combines with J gene TRBJ2-3, with no clear D. Germline CDR1 reads SGHTA; CDR2 reads FQGNSA. Trimming left V 1 base short and J 6 bases short, with 5 bases between. The CDR3 is 12 amino acids. CDR3 residues: CASSLVRDTQYF. CDR3 DNA sequence: TGTGCCAGCAGCTTAGTCCGGGATACGCAGTATTTT. The full variable domain, its missing parts supplied by reference TRBV7-2 and TRBJ2-3, is GAGVSQSPSNKVTEKGKDVELRCDPISGHTALYWYRQSLGQGLEFLIYFQGNSAPDKSGLPSDRFSAERTGGSVSTLTIQRTQQEDSAVYLCASSLVRDTQYFGPGTRLTVL.

This chain links TRBV6-6 with TRBJ2-7; 7 nucleotides match TRBD1. This CDR3 is built from 13 residues. Germline V gene sequence: CDR1 MNHNY, CDR2 SVGAGI (reference sequence). Trimming took 10 bases from V and 3 from J; bases not matched to a gene: 9. This CDR3 is CATLGGQIYEQYF. The CDR3 bases are TGTGCCACCCTAGGGGGACAGATCTACGAGCAGTACTTC.

The chain couples TRBV7-2 to TRBJ2-2; D call uncertain. This CDR3 spans 13 amino acids. Deletions cut 8 bases from V and 5 bases from J, with 12 bases between. Looked up from germline, CDR1 is SGHTA and CDR2 is FQGNSA. CDR3 sequence (DNA): TGTGCCAGCCAACCTATAAGAACCGGGGAGCTGTTTTTT. This codes for CASQPIRTGELFF.

The chain carries TRBV6-6 and TRBJ2-2; possible D gene TRBD1, 6 bases. Germline V gene data show CDR1 as MNHNY and CDR2 as SVGAGI (reference sequence). Deletions cut 5 bases from V and 5 bases from J, with 12 bases between. CDR3 size: 14 residues. CDR3 bases: TGTGCCAGCAGTGACGCAGGGGTTACCGGGGAGCTGTTTTTT. Its translation: CASSDAGVTGELFF.

This clone was recorded a few times. The gene calls are TRBV19 and TRBJ1-2; 10 bases agree with TRBD1. The junction had 5 bases not matched to a gene; V was cut back by 5 bases and J by 2 bases. CDR1 is LNHDA, CDR2 SQIVND, per germline (reference sequence). The CDR3 contains 15 residues. The CDR3: CASSGDRGANYGYTF. The CDR3 DNA sequence: TGTGCCAGTAGTGGGGACAGGGGCGCCAACTATGGCTACACCTTC.

This clone is a singleton in its sample. The V and J genes are TRBV2 and TRBJ2-1; TRBD2 matches 10 bases. From germline, CDR1 is SNHLY and CDR2 FYNNEI. V shed 4 bases, J shed 6 bases, and the junction held 3 bases outside the gene matches. The CDR3 totals 14 residues. CDR3 nucleotide sequence: TGTGCCAGCAGTGCAGCGGGAGGGAGCAATGAGCAGTTCTTC. As protein: CASSAAGGSNEQFF.

This chain links TRBV4-3 with TRBJ1-6; D unclear. The CDR3 spans 15 residues. Trimming shortened V by 1 base and J by 6 bases, and 10 bases separated the two germline ends. Per germline, CDR1 LGHNA and CDR2 YSLEER. The DNA for the CDR3 is TGCGCCAGCAGCCAAGGGTTTGGCAGTAATTCACCCCTCCACTTT. This encodes CASSQGFGSNSPLHF.

V gene TRBV4-2 combines with J gene TRBJ2-7, with 8 bases matching TRBD1. V gave up 4 bases and J gave up 5 bases; unmatched junction bases: 7. CDR3 length: 14 amino acids. CDR1 is LGHNA, CDR2 YNFKEQ, per germline. CDR3 sequence reads: CASSLQGVVDEQYF. For the CDR3, the DNA is TGTGCCAGCAGCCTACAGGGGGTAGTCGACGAGCAGTACTTC.

The rearrangement uses TRBV29-1 and TRBJ1-2, with 9 nucleotides matching TRBD1. This CDR3 has 13 amino acids. V shed 6 bases, J shed 2 bases, and the junction held 4 bases outside the gene matches. Germline V gene lookup returns CDR1 SQVTM and CDR2 ANQGSEA. The CDR3 DNA follows: TGCAGCGTCGCCGACAGGGGGAACTATGGCTACACCTTC. Translation gives CSVADRGNYGYTF.

In its sample, this clone was seen once. At one of its ends the junction is not consistent with the germline gene, which may arise from a read error. The genes are TRBV14 and TRBJ2-3, with 7 bases lining up with TRBD1. Per the germline V gene, CDR1 is SGHDN and CDR2 is FVKESK. The CDR3 totals 16 residues. The CDR3 DNA reads TGTACCAGCAGCCAAGAAGAGAGACAGGGTACAGATACGCAGTATTTT. This translates into CTSSQEERQGTDTQYF.

The gene calls are TRBV10-1 and TRBJ1-4; no definite D call. Germline CDR1 reads WNHNN; CDR2 reads SYGVQD (reference sequence). Trimming removed 7 bases at V and 7 bases at J, with 13 bases between. The CDR3 is 13 amino acids. CDR3 nucleotide sequence: TGCGCCAGCACCTCCCTACCCGGTGAAAAACTGTTTTTT. This sequence encodes CASTSLPGEKLFF.

The chain employs TRBV5-4 and TRBJ2-7; a possible D gene is TRBD1 (5 bases). CDR3 size: 15 residues. Germline-derived CDR1 and CDR2 are SGHNT and YYREEE (reference sequence). V was shortened by 2 bases and J by 6 bases, with 18 bases between the two germline ends. CDR3 in amino acids: CASSLRQPSNLEQYF. CDR3 nucleotide sequence: TGTGCCAGCAGCTTACGACAGCCCTCCAACCTCGAGCAGTACTTC.

The CDR3 nucleotides are TGTGCCAGCAGTTTACCTACAGATCAGCCCCAGCATTTT. Translating gives CASSLPTDQPQHF. This chain uses TRBV28 with TRBJ1-5; D gene ambiguous. The germline gives CDR1 MDHEN, CDR2 SYDVKM. V gave up 2 bases and J gave up 5 bases, with 7 bases separating them. The CDR3 loop spans 13 amino acids.

The J gene is TRBJ2-3, the V gene TRBV7-9, with 13 bases fitting TRBD2. The CDR3 runs to 15 residues. V shed 5 bases, J shed 6 bases, and the junction held 5 bases outside the gene matches. Germline V gene data show CDR1 as SEHNR and CDR2 as FQNEAQ (reference sequence). For the CDR3, the DNA is TGTGCCAGCAGCCGACTAGCGGGAGGAAGGGATACGCAGTATTTT. It codes for CASSRLAGGRDTQYF.

This chain connects TRBV2 to TRBJ2-5, with a tentative D call TRBD2 (5 bases). This CDR3 has 14 amino acids. Germline V gives CDR1 SNHLY, CDR2 FYNNEI. Trimming took off 6 bases at V and 5 bases at J, with 16 bases between the two ends. This chain's CDR3 is CASRKLVNGETQYF. The CDR3 nucleotides are TGTGCCAGCAGGAAACTAGTAAATGGGGAGACCCAGTACTTC.

The chain combines TRBV6-6 with TRBJ2-2; D unresolved. The germline CDR1 and CDR2 sequences are MNHNY and SVGAGI (reference sequence). The CDR3 totals 15 residues. V lost 4 bases and J lost 6, with 15 bases in between. The CDR3 DNA reads as TGTGCCAGCAGTTTTCAAATTAGTGAGGCCGGGGAGCTGTTTTTT. This encodes CASSFQISEAGELFF.

About this clone: One end of the junction varies from germline; a read error may be responsible. J is TRBJ2-6 and V is TRBV28; tentatively, D is TRBD1 (5 bases). The CDR3 has 18 amino acids. Germline V lookup: CDR1 MDHEN, CDR2 SYDVKM. CDR3: CASSFVKQVNSGANGLTF. The CDR3 nucleotides read TGTGCCAGCAGTTTCGTCAAACAGGTTAACTCTGGGGCCAACGGCCTGACTTTC. Combining the CDR3 with reference TRBV28 and TRBJ2-6 gives the whole variable domain DVKVTQSSRYLVKRTGEKVFLECVQDMDHENMFWYRQDPGLGLRLIYFSYDVKMKEKGDIPEGYSVSREKKERFSLILESASTNQTSMYLCASSFVKQVNSGANGLTFGAGSRLTVL.

V and J are TRBV5-6 and TRBJ2-7; TRBD1 aligns across 9 bases. The CDR3 is 15 residues long. Trimming cost V 4 bases and J 3 bases; bases outside gene matches: 8. The germline V gene has CDR1 SGHDT and CDR2 YYEEEE. The CDR3 sequence: CASSNWGGQGYEQYF. The CDR3 nucleotides read TGTGCCAGCAGCAATTGGGGGGGACAGGGCTACGAGCAGTACTTC.

V and J are TRBV18 and TRBJ2-5, with TRBD2 matching over 9 bases. Per germline, CDR1 KGHSH and CDR2 LQKENI. With 1 base clipped from V and 1 base from J, the junction kept 4 bases outside the gene matches. The CDR3 covers 16 residues. CDR3 residues: CASSPLAGDLQETQYF. The CDR3 bases are TGTGCCAGCTCACCACTAGCGGGAGACCTCCAAGAGACCCAGTACTTC.

This clone has a single count. The chain uses TRBV18 and TRBJ2-7; 14 bases align to TRBD2. This CDR3 spans 17 amino acids. After removal of 8 bases from V and 7 bases from J, the junction contained 16 bases not matched to a gene. Germline V gene lookup returns CDR1 KGHSH and CDR2 LQKENI. The CDR3 DNA is TGTGCCAGCGCGTCGAGGTCCGGGACTAGCGGGAGTGGGGAGCAGTACTTC. It translates to CASASRSGTSGSGEQYF.

The rearrangement links TRBV28 to TRBJ1-2; D might be TRBD1 (6 bases). The V gene's germline CDR1 is MDHEN and CDR2 SYDVKM. CDR3 length: 13 residues. V was clipped by 3 bases and J by 6 bases, with 11 bases between them. The chain's CDR3 is CASSLVAGDGYTF. CDR3 DNA sequence: TGTGCCAGCAGTTTGGTGGCAGGGGATGGCTACACCTTC.